This TCR beta chain derives from a study of blood T cell repertoires in COVID-19. Data came from immunoSEQ multiplex PCR; TCRdb stores just in-frame clones and leaves some out. Of 400,000 to 550,000 clones in the sample, around nine tenths were seen once. Germline CDR1 is SNHLY and CDR2 is FYNNEI. Losses at the gene ends were 5 bases for V and 10 bases for J; bases not matched to a gene: 19. This CDR3 spans 17 amino acids. The chain recombines TRBV2 with TRBJ2-1; 8 bases are a match to TRBD2. The receptor was isolated from a woman in her twenties or thirties with acute or convalescent COVID-19. Sequenced: peripheral blood. In DNA, the CDR3 is TGTGCCAGCAGTTCGGAGCGGGCCGTGGGACTAGTGTGGGAGCAGTTCTTC. Translation gives CASSSERAVGLVWEQFF.